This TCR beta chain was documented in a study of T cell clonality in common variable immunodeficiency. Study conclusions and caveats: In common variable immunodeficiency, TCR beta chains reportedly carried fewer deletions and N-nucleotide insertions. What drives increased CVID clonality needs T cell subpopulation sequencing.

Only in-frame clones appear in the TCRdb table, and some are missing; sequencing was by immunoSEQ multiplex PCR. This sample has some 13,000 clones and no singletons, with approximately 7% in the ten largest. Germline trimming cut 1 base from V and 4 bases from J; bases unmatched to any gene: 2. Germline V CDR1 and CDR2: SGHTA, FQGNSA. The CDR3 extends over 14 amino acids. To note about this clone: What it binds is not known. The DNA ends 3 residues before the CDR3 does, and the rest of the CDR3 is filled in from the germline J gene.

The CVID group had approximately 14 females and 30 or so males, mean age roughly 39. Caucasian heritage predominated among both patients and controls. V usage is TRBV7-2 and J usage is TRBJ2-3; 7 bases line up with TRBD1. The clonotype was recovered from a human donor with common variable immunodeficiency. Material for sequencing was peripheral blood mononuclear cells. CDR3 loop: CASSLGTGADTQYF. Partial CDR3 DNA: TGTGCCAGCAGCTTAGGAACAGGGGCAGATACG.